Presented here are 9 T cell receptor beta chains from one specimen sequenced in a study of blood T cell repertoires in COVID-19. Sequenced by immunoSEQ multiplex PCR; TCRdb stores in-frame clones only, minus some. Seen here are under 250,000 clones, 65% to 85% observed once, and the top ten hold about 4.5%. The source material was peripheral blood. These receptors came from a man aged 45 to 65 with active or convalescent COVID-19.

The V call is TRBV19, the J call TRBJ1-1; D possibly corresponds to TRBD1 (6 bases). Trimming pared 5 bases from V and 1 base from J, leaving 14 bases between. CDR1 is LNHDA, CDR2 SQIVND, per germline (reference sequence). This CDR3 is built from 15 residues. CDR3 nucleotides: TGTGCCAGTAGTCCTCAGGGGAGGGCGAACACTGAAGCTTTCTTT. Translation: CASSPQGRANTEAFF.

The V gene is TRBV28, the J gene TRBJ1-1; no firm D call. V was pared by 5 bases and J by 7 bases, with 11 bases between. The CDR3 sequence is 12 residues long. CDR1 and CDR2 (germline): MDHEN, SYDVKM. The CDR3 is CASSIRGLEAFF. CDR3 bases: TGTGCCAGCAGTATTCGGGGTCTTGAAGCTTTCTTT.

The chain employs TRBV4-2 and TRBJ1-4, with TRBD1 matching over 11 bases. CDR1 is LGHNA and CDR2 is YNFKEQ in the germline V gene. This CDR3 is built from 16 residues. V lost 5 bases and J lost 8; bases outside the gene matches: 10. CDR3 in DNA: TGTGCCAGCAGCGTTAGGACAGGGGGCGAAAAAGAAAAACTGTTTTTT. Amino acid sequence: CASSVRTGGEKEKLFF.

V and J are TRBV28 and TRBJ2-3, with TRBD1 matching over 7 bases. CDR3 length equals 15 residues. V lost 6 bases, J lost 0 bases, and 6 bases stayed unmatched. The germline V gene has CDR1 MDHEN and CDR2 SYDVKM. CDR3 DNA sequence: TGTGCCAGCAGGACAGGGCCTCCTAGCACAGATACGCAGTATTTT. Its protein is CASRTGPPSTDTQYF.

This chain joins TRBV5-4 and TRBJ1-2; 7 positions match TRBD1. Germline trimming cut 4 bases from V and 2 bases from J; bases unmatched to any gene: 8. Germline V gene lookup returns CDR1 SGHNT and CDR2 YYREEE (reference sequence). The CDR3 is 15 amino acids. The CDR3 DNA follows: TGTGCCAGCAGCCCCGGCGGAGGGGGCAACTATGGCTACACCTTC. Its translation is CASSPGGGGNYGYTF.

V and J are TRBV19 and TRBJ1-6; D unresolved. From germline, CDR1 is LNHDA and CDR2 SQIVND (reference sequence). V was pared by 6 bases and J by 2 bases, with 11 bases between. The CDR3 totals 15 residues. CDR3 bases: TGTGCCAGTAGCCCTGGAGGAACCTATAATTCACCCCTCCACTTT. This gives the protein CASSPGGTYNSPLHF.

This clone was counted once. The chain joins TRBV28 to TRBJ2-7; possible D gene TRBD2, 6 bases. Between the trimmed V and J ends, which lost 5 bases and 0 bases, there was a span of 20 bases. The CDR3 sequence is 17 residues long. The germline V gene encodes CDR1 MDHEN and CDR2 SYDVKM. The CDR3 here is CASSPPRRGPDSYEQYF. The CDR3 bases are TGTGCCAGCAGTCCACCAAGGAGGGGTCCGGACTCCTACGAGCAGTACTTC.

In DNA form, the CDR3 reads TGCGCCAGCAGCCAAAGGGTGGGACAGGTGACCTACGAGCAGTACTTC. Its protein is CASSQRVGQVTYEQYF. This chain links TRBV4-1 with TRBJ2-7, with TRBD1 matching over 8 bases. Germline loops: CDR1 MGHRA, CDR2 YSYEKL. V was clipped by 2 bases and J by 2 bases; unmatched bases: 8. This CDR3 comprises 16 residues.

The CDR3 nucleotides read TGTGCCAGCAGCCCCCCGACAGGGAGCGGCTCCTACGAGCAGTACTTC. Residues: CASSPPTGSGSYEQYF. The genes are TRBV14 and TRBJ2-7, with 7 bases that match TRBD1. This CDR3 is built from 16 residues. Germline CDR1 and CDR2: SGHDN and FVKESK. Trimming took 4 bases from V and 0 from J; bases not matched to a gene: 9.